The 16 T cell receptor beta chains reported below all come from one sample, sequenced in a study of T cell repertoires in cytomegalovirus infection (dated by TCRdb to between 2018 and 2021). Sequencing relied on an Illumina HiSeq 1500. TCRdb itself trimmed the public reads at Q25 with fastp, ran MiXCR and retained productive beta chains. Duplicate CDR3 protein sequences are folded into a single record with the most common DNA and genes. Here the sample has roughly 340,000 distinct CDR3 sequences; almost 30% occur a single time. The top ten clones comprise 20% of the sample. Their cognate antigens are unknown. The meaning of the sample's treatment or condition label: in vitro stimulation with specific CMV peptide epitopes to enrich CMV-specific T cells. This material consisted of cultured PBMCs, taken from culture after CMV antigen stimulation. The receptors derive from a human donor in good health (CMV status not recorded). Some clones in this sample may be carry-over from other donors' samples.

This clonotype was picked up a small number of times. The chain uses TRBV11-2 and TRBJ2-4, with 10 bases identical to TRBD1. Looked up from germline, CDR1 is SGHAT and CDR2 is FQNNGV. There are 13 residues in the CDR3. V trimming: 4 bases; J trimming: 6 bases; junction bases outside the gene matches: 0. The CDR3 loop reads CASSWDRGNIQYF. The CDR3, as DNA: TGTGCCAGCAGCTGGGACAGGGGAAACATTCAGTACTTC.

The V call is TRBV7-9, the J call TRBJ2-1; either TRBD1 or TRBD2 may fit D (5 bases each). Per germline, CDR1 SEHNR and CDR2 FQNEAQ (reference sequence). Deletions cut 5 bases from V and 15 bases from J, with 23 bases between. The CDR3 extends over 14 amino acids. DNA for the CDR3: TGTGCCAGCAGCCCCATCCGAGACCCCGAGAGGGGGTTCTTC. It is translated as CASSPIRDPERGFF.

This chain links TRBV2 with TRBJ2-7, with 7 bases identical to TRBD1. V dropped 5 bases and J dropped 0; count of bases not matched to a gene: 4. The CDR3 spans 14 residues. Germline assignment: CDR1 SNHLY and CDR2 FYNNEI. Written as DNA, the CDR3 is TGTGCCAGCAGTACAGGGGCCCTCTCCTACGAGCAGTACTTC. Encoded protein: CASSTGALSYEQYF.

This chain uses TRBV19 with TRBJ2-1, with D possibly matching TRBD2 (7 bases). The V end lost 3 bases, the J end lost 0 bases, and 15 bases lay between the germline ends. From germline, CDR1 is LNHDA and CDR2 SQIVND (reference sequence). The CDR3 length is 17 residues. This CDR3 is CASSIPRGGSSYNEQFF. DNA for the CDR3: TGTGCCAGTAGTATCCCTAGGGGGGGAAGCTCCTACAATGAGCAGTTCTTC.

V and J are TRBV5-5 and TRBJ1-1; D ambiguous. The germline V and J ends were trimmed by 2 bases and 0 bases, with 8 bases remaining between them. The CDR3 is made up of 14 amino acids. Germline V gene data show CDR1 as SGHKS and CDR2 as YYEKEE (reference sequence). CDR3 nucleotide sequence: TGTGCCAGCAGCTTTTGGGAGCTGAACACTGAAGCTTTCTTT. It codes for CASSFWELNTEAFF.

This clonotype was found once. This rearrangement joins TRBV12-3 or TRBV12-4 to TRBJ2-3; 9 bases are shared with TRBD2. The CDR3 is made up of 19 amino acids. J lost 0 bases, V lost 4 bases, and 14 bases had no gene match. CDR3 protein: CASSSPHIERGVSTDTQYF. For the CDR3, the DNA is TGTGCCAGCAGTTCCCCCCATATCGAGCGGGGGGTTAGCACAGATACGCAGTATTTT.

This clonotype was counted many times. The rearrangement links TRBV7-2 to TRBJ2-1, with TRBD2 matching over 12 bases. The germline gives CDR1 SGHTA, CDR2 FQGNSA. Trimming removed 5 bases from V and 9 bases from J; junction bases left unmatched: 5. The CDR3 covers 14 residues. Written as DNA, the CDR3 is TGTGCCAGCAGCCCTAGCGGGGGGGCGGGTGAGCAGTTCTTC. Translation: CASSPSGGAGEQFF. The full variable domain, in which reference TRBV7-2 and TRBJ2-1 provide the parts outside the CDR3, is GAGVSQSPSNKVTEKGKDVELRCDPISGHTALYWYRQSLGQGLEFLIYFQGNSAPDKSGLPSDRFSAERTGGSVSTLTIQRTQQEDSAVYLCASSPSGGAGEQFFGPGTRLTVL.

This chain uses TRBV5-1 with TRBJ1-1, with 7 bases fitting TRBD1. V lost 5 bases to trimming and J lost 4 bases; unmatched junction nucleotides: 11. In germline, CDR1 is SGHRS, CDR2 YFSETQ. This CDR3 region has 15 residues. CDR3 coding DNA: TGCGCCAGCAGATCCAGACAGGGAGGTGGCACTGAAGCTTTCTTT. Protein product: CASRSRQGGGTEAFF. Supplemented by reference TRBV5-1 and TRBJ1-1, the full variable domain reads KAGVTQTPRYLIKTRGQQVTLSCSPISGHRSVSWYQQTPGQGLQFLFEYFSETQRNKGNFPGRFSGRQFSNSRSEMNVSTLELGDSALYLCASRSRQGGGTEAFFGQGTRLTVV.

CDR3: CASSPLGRDGNEQFF. The DNA of the CDR3 is TGTGCCAGCAGCCCCCTGGGCAGGGATGGCAATGAGCAGTTCTTC. V gene TRBV4-2 combines with J gene TRBJ2-1; D is perhaps TRBD1 (5 bases). Trimming pared 4 bases from V and 6 bases from J, leaving 16 bases between. The CDR3 spans 15 residues. Germline-derived CDR1 and CDR2 are LGHNA and YNFKEQ.

This clonotype has ten or more counts. The chain joins TRBV7-6 to TRBJ2-5, with 11 nucleotides matching TRBD2. V was clipped by 8 bases and J by 7 bases; unmatched bases: 12. CDR1 is SGHVS and CDR2 is FNYEAQ in the germline V gene. CDR3 length: 15 amino acids. The CDR3 coding sequence is TGTGCCAGCCATTCACTAGCGGGGGCGGAGGGGACCCAGTACTTC. Its protein is CASHSLAGAEGTQYF.

The rearrangement links TRBV10-3 to TRBJ2-6; D might be TRBD2 (6 bases). The CDR3 covers 17 residues. V lost 10 bases and J lost 4, with 23 bases in between. CDR1 is ENHRY and CDR2 is SYGVKD in the germline V gene. The CDR3 DNA reads as TGTGCCACCACCGGGGCAGGGAGGAAGGTGGGGGCCAACGTCCTGACTTTC. Translation: CATTGAGRKVGANVLTF.

This sequence joins TRBV6-5 and TRBJ2-3; D is uncertain. The CDR3 runs 14 residues. The germline CDR1 and CDR2 sequences are MNHEY and SVGAGI. V lost 1 base to trimming and J lost 3 bases, with 8 bases between them. CDR3 region: CASSYLKATDTQYF. The CDR3 coding sequence is TGTGCCAGCAGTTACTTAAAGGCGACAGATACGCAGTATTTT.

The genes are TRBV19 and TRBJ2-1; 7 positions match TRBD2. CDR3 size: 15 residues. Germline values: CDR1 LNHDA, CDR2 SQIVND (reference sequence). V gave up 8 bases and J gave up 8 bases; unmatched junction bases: 15. The CDR3 is CASGSAGGSFDEQFF. The CDR3 DNA reads as TGTGCCAGTGGATCCGCAGGCGGGAGTTTCGATGAGCAGTTCTTC.

The chain has TRBV19 and TRBJ1-5; perhaps TRBD1 as D (5 bases). Germline CDR1 LNHDA, CDR2 SQIVND (reference sequence). V was clipped by 3 bases and J by 0 bases, with 9 bases between them. CDR3 length: 15 residues. As DNA, the CDR3 is TGTGCCAGTAGTATCGAGGGGAGTAGCAATCAGCCCCAGCATTTT. Translated, it gives CASSIEGSSNQPQHF. The complete variable domain, with remaining parts taken from reference TRBV19 and TRBJ1-5, reads DGGITQSPKYLFRKEGQNVTLSCEQNLNHDAMYWYRQDPGQGLRLIYYSQIVNDFQKGDIAEGYSVSREKKESFPLTVTSAQKNPTAFYLCASSIEGSSNQPQHFGDGTRLSIL.

This clonotype was found a few times. J is TRBJ2-1 and V is TRBV6-1, with 9 positions matching TRBD2. CDR3 length: 16 amino acids. After removal of 6 bases from V and 0 bases from J, the junction contained 6 bases not matched to a gene. Germline CDR1 is MNHNS and CDR2 is SASEGT. DNA for the CDR3: TGTGCCAGCAGCCGAAGCGGGGGGCACTCCTACAATGAGCAGTTCTTC. It specifies CASSRSGGHSYNEQFF.

J is TRBJ2-2 and V is TRBV6-8; D remains unclear. CDR1 is MNHGY and CDR2 is SAAAGT in the germline V gene. The CDR3 length is 17 residues. The V end was cut by 6 bases, the J end by 0 bases, with 17 bases between. The CDR3 spells CASRTRTYQTNTGELFF. The DNA of the CDR3 is TGTGCCAGCAGGACAAGGACGTACCAAACGAACACCGGGGAGCTGTTTTTT.